The next 11 T cell receptor beta chains were all read from a single sample in a study of blood T cell repertoires in COVID-19. Measured with immunoSEQ multiplex PCR; TCRdb has only the in-frame clones, and not every one. In the table there are over 150,000 clones, about 90% of which are singletons. The specimen sequenced was PBMCs or T cells enriched from blood (not recorded which). These receptors were obtained from a woman in her forties or fifties who had recovered from COVID-19.

The DNA of the CDR3 is TGTGCCAGCACTGCCGGAGTAGGCGGCGAGCAGTACTTC. This codes for CASTAGVGGEQYF. The V gene is TRBV6-5, the J gene TRBJ2-7; D not resolved. The germline V gene encodes CDR1 MNHEY and CDR2 SVGAGI. The CDR3 is made up of 13 amino acids. Trimming took 7 bases from V and 6 from J, leaving 16 bases between them.

The table lists this clone with a count of one. The chain joins TRBV29-1 to TRBJ1-1; D not certain. Germline-derived CDR1 and CDR2 are SQVTM and ANQGSEA. V lost 1 base and J 0 bases, leaving 6 bases between the germline ends. The CDR3 has 13 amino acids. The CDR3 protein is CSVEGLMNTEAFF. The CDR3 coding sequence is TGCAGCGTTGAAGGACTGATGAACACTGAAGCTTTCTTT.

The CDR3 DNA reads TGTGCCAGCAGCGGAAGAGGAGCCGGGGAGCTGTTTTTT. Translating it yields CASSGRGAGELFF. J is TRBJ2-2 and V is TRBV11-3, with unresolved D. The CDR3 covers 13 residues. Germline-derived CDR1 and CDR2 are SGHNT and YENEEA. The V gene lost 5 bases and the J gene lost 6 bases, with 10 bases spanning the gap.

This chain connects TRBV3-1 (or the pseudogene TRBV3-2) to TRBJ1-1; tentatively, D is TRBD1 (5 bases). The CDR3 spans 14 residues. Trimming left V 5 bases short and J 1 base short, with 11 bases between. Germline CDR1 reads LGHDT; CDR2 reads YNNKEL (reference sequence). The CDR3 reads CASSFIGQNTEAFF. As DNA, the CDR3 is TGTGCCAGCAGCTTTATAGGACAGAACACTGAAGCTTTCTTT.

In its sample, this clone was seen a few times. This chain uses TRBV7-8 with TRBJ2-7; D remains ambiguous. The CDR3 totals 15 residues. V was pared by 3 bases and J by 0 bases, with 12 bases between. Per the germline V gene, CDR1 is SGHVS and CDR2 is FQNEAQ. In DNA, the CDR3 is TGTGCCAGCAGCTTTGAGCACTTCTCCTCCTACGAGCAGTACTTC. Amino acid sequence: CASSFEHFSSYEQYF.

The rearrangement links TRBV30 to TRBJ2-3; TRBD2 might be the D (6 bases). The CDR3 is 13 residues long. CDR1 GTSNPN and CDR2 SVGIG come from the germline V gene (reference sequence). Deletions cut 3 bases from V and 2 bases from J, with 9 bases between. CDR3 DNA: TGTGCCTGGAGGCGGACTACCACAGATACGCAGTATTTT. Amino acid sequence: CAWRRTTTDTQYF.

The CDR3 is CASSPPSQQAWEQYF. CDR3 DNA sequence: TGTGCCAGCTCACCACCCTCCCAGCAGGCGTGGGAGCAGTACTTC. V usage is TRBV18 and J usage is TRBJ2-7; D remains unclear. This CDR3 is 15 amino acids long. V was pared by 0 bases and J by 7 bases, with 16 bases between. Germline lookup yields CDR1 KGHSH and CDR2 LQKENI.

The chain is built from TRBV7-6 and TRBJ2-7; TRBD1 matches at 9 bases. The CDR3 runs 15 residues. Germline CDR1 and CDR2: SGHVS and FNYEAQ. V was clipped by 5 bases and J by 0 bases; unmatched bases: 5. Written as DNA, the CDR3 is TGTGCCAGCAGCACAGGACAGGGGAGCTCCTACGAGCAGTACTTC. Amino acids: CASSTGQGSSYEQYF.

The chain combines TRBV7-2 with TRBJ2-1; perhaps TRBD1 as D (6 bases). Trimming stripped 1 base from V and 0 bases from J, with 7 bases between. Per germline, CDR1 SGHTA and CDR2 FQGNSA. This CDR3 is 15 amino acids long. CDR3 region: CASSLVGGSYNEQFF. As DNA, the CDR3 is TGTGCCAGCAGCTTAGTAGGGGGCTCCTACAATGAGCAGTTCTTC.

V gene TRBV3-1 (or the pseudogene TRBV3-2) combines with J gene TRBJ1-6, with a possible D match to TRBD1 (6 bases). Trimming removed 4 bases from V and 9 bases from J, with 16 bases in between. Germline loops: CDR1 LGHDT, CDR2 YNNKEL (reference sequence). The CDR3 is made up of 15 amino acids. CDR3 sequence (DNA): TGTGCCAGCAGCCTTCTGACAGGTTCCAGTTCACCCCTCCACTTT. Translating gives CASSLLTGSSSPLHF.

This sequence joins TRBV28 and TRBJ2-7; TRBD1 matches 10 bases. V shed 4 bases, J shed 5 bases, and the junction held 20 bases outside the gene matches. CDR1 is MDHEN and CDR2 is SYDVKM in the germline V gene. This CDR3 has 19 amino acids. CDR3 sequence (DNA): TGTGCCAGCAGTTCGAGGACAGGGGGGTTGGGATTAGCTTTCAACGAGCAGTACTTC. This sequence encodes CASSSRTGGLGLAFNEQYF. Drawing the rest from reference TRBV28 and TRBJ2-7, the complete variable domain is DVKVTQSSRYLVKRTGEKVFLECVQDMDHENMFWYRQDPGLGLRLIYFSYDVKMKEKGDIPEGYSVSREKKERFSLILESASTNQTSMYLCASSSRTGGLGLAFNEQYFGPGTRLTVT.